The entry below gives a single T cell receptor (beta chain) sequence along with its context. Its cognate antigen is unknown. The CDR3 contains 13 residues. Per the germline V gene, CDR1 is PRHDT and CDR2 is FYEKMQ (reference sequence). With 4 bases clipped from V and 4 bases from J, the junction kept 3 bases outside the gene matches. The entry originates in a study of OX40 agonist ivuxolimab in advanced cancers. Across the whole study: Aged roughly 20 to 85 with a mean of approximately 57 years, they were 75% to 85% male. Study findings and constraints: Relative to CD4+, CD8+ T cells held more expanded clones on average.

Measured with immunoSEQ multiplex PCR; TCRdb has only the in-frame clones, and not every one. The sample holds under 20,000 clones, 83% seen once. The source was CD4+ or CD8+ T cells sorted from blood, collected in a trial of the OX40 agonist ivuxolimab. The receptor was derived from an adult with an advanced solid tumor such as melanoma, head and neck, liver or kidney cancer. This rearrangement joins TRBV13 to TRBJ1-1; 7 positions match TRBD1. In DNA, the CDR3 is TGTGCCAGCAGCTCACCAGGGGGCACTGAAGCTTTCTTT. Protein: CASSSPGGTEAFF.